A selection of T cell receptor beta chains follows, all from one sample in a study of CD8 T cells in ankylosing spondylitis. TCRdb called the 5' RACE reads again in MiXCR, with one record for every CDR3 protein. The sample lists approximately 220,000 distinct CDR3 sequences, around 25% occurring once. The sequencing sample was made of blood, either unsorted or a sorted T cell fraction (not recorded which). The receptors stem from a male donor with ankylosing spondylitis or in good health (not recorded which). Both conserved end residues are part of each CDR3. D genes are given only for firm matches. Size is stated for part of the rows, as once, few or many counts, or as a class when the clone is expanded.

length,D,J,V,size,DNA,CDR3
12,-,TRBJ2-5,TRBV7-9,many,TGTGCCAGCAGCTTCCAGGAAGAGACCCAGTACTTC,CASSFQEETQYF
15,-,TRBJ2-1,TRBV20-1,-,TGCAGTGCTAGAGACCTCCCCACCTCCTACAATGAGCAGTTCTTC,CSARDLPTSYNEQFF
16,TRBD2,TRBJ2-7,TRBV5-1,many,TGCGCCAGCAGCGTAGCCGTAGCGGGAGGAGGGTACGAGCAGTACTTC,CASSVAVAGGGYEQYF
16,-,TRBJ2-5,TRBV7-6,-,TGTGCCAGCAGCTTAGGGCCCCCCCGGACGGAAGAGACCCAGTACTTC,CASSLGPPRTEETQYF
15,TRBD1,TRBJ2-5,TRBV20-1,-,TGCAGTGCTCCTCACCCCGGGACAGGCTCCGAGACCCAGTACTTC,CSAPHPGTGSETQYF
13,-,TRBJ1-6,TRBV7-8,many,TGTGCCAGCAGCTTAGGACCGGGGGCCTACCTCCACTTT,CASSLGPGAYLHF
13,-,TRBJ2-1,TRBV10-3,-,TGTGCCATCGTACGAGGGGTGGGAGATGAGCAGTTCTTC,CAIVRGVGDEQFF
14,TRBD1,TRBJ2-5,TRBV27,many,TGTGCCAGCAGCCTACAGGGGGCTGGTGAGACCCAGTACTTC,CASSLQGAGETQYF
11,-,TRBJ1-1,TRBV2,many,TGTGCCAGCACGTCGGACACTGAAGCTTTCTTT,CASTSDTEAFF
14,TRBD1,TRBJ1-1,TRBV20-1,many,TGCAGTGCTAGAGATCGAGGGGGCTACACTGAAGCTTTCTTT,CSARDRGGYTEAFF
15,-,TRBJ1-1,TRBV9,many,TGTGCCAGCAGCCCAATGCCCGGGGGGGGCACTGAACCTTTCTTT,CASSPMPGGGTEPFF
13,-,TRBJ1-6,TRBV20-1,few,TGCAGTGCTATATTCAGGGCAGATTCACCCCTCCACTTT,CSAIFRADSPLHF
14,-,TRBJ2-5,TRBV29-1,many,TGCAGCGTCCCTACCAGGTCGGCAGGCGAGACCCAGTACTTC,CSVPTRSAGETQYF
16,TRBD2,TRBJ2-3,TRBV7-9,few,TGTGCCAGCAGCCGATTCACTAGCGGGAGCTCAGATACGCAGTATTTT,CASSRFTSGSSDTQYF
14,-,TRBJ2-7,TRBV10-3,once,TGTGCCATCAGTGAGTTGGGCAGGACTTACGAGCAGTACTTC,CAISELGRTYEQYF
13,TRBD2,TRBJ2-7,TRBV6-2/TRBV6-3,-,TGTGCCAGCAGTGAGCAGCGGGATTTTGAGCAGTACTTC,CASSEQRDFEQYF
15,-,TRBJ2-1,TRBV25-1,-,TGTGCCAGCAGACGAGCGGACAGCTCCTACAATGAGCAGTTCTTC,CASRRADSSYNEQFF
12,-,TRBJ1-1,TRBV12-3/TRBV12-4,few,TGTGCCAGCAGTTTATGGCGGGAGGAAGCTTTCTTT,CASSLWREEAFF
17,-,TRBJ2-1,TRBV19,few,TGTGCCAGTAGTGTGGTGTTTTTTGATAGCTCCTACAATGAGCAGTTCTTC,CASSVVFFDSSYNEQFF
13,TRBD1,TRBJ2-7,TRBV20-1,-,TGCAGTGCTGGCCGGGACAGCCAATACGAGCAGTACTTC,CSAGRDSQYEQYF
15,-,TRBJ2-2,TRBV15,-,TGTGCCACCAGACCCGAGAGTCATGATGCCGGGGAGCTGTTTTTT,CATRPESHDAGELFF